This entry describes one TCR beta chain. V lost 4 bases to trimming and J lost 1 base, with 8 bases between them. CDR3 length: 13 amino acids. The data are from a study of blood T cell repertoires in COVID-19. Study context: Donors in Cohort 3 counted as recovered after two negative PCRs, clearance, or symptom resolution. T cells, B-cell-depleted T cells, or PBMCs supplied cDNA or gDNA. Samples came from the United States, Italy and Spain, spanning acute and convalescent COVID-19.

Under the authors' procedure: Amplifying reference gene primers gave estimates of nucleated cell counts. Profiled with immunoSEQ multiplex PCR; TCRdb holds only in-frame clones, not every one. Clonal size and the V and J genes are those of that table, whereas D and trimming came from the DNA. The repertoire has about 150,000 clones, roughly 78% of them found once; the top ten carry 15% to 20%. Sequences were obtained from PBMCs or T cells enriched from blood (not recorded which). This TCR was sampled from a woman aged 70-85 years in a cohort exposed to, infected with or recovered from COVID-19 (not recorded which). The V and J genes are TRBV12-3 or TRBV12-4 and TRBJ2-7, with no clear D. In nucleotides, the CDR3 is TGTGCCAGCAGTTCCCCTAGATCCTACGAGCAGTACTTC. Its protein product is CASSSPRSYEQYF.